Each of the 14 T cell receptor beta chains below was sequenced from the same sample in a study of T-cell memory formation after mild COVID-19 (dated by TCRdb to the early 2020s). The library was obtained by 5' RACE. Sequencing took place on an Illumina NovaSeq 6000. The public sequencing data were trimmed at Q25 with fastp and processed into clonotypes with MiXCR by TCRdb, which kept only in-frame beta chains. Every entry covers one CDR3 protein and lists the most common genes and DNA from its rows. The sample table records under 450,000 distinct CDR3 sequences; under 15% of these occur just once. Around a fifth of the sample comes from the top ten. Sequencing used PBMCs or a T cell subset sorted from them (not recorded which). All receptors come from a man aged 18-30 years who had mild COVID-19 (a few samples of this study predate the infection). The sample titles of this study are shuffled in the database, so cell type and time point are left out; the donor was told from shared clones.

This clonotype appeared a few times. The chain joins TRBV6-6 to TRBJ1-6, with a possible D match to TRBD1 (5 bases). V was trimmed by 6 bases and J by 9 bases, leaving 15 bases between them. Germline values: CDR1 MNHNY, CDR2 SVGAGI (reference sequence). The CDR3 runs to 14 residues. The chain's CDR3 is CASSPGREGSPLHF. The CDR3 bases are TGTGCCAGCAGCCCAGGGAGGGAGGGTTCACCCCTCCACTTT.

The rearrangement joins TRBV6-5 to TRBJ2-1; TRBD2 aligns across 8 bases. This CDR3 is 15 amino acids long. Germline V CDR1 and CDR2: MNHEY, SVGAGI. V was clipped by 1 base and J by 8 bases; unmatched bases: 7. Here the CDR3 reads CASSYLPGGIDEQFF. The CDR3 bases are TGTGCCAGCAGTTACTTACCGGGGGGGATCGATGAGCAGTTCTTC.

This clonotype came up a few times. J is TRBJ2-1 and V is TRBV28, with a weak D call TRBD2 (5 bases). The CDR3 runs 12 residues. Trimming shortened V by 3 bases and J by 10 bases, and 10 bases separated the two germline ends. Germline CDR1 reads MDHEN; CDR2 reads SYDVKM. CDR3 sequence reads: CASSLTGREQFF. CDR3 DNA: TGTGCCAGCAGTTTGACGGGGAGAGAGCAGTTCTTC. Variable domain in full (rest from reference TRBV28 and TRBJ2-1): DVKVTQSSRYLVKRTGEKVFLECVQDMDHENMFWYRQDPGLGLRLIYFSYDVKMKEKGDIPEGYSVSREKKERFSLILESASTNQTSMYLCASSLTGREQFFGPGTRLTVL.

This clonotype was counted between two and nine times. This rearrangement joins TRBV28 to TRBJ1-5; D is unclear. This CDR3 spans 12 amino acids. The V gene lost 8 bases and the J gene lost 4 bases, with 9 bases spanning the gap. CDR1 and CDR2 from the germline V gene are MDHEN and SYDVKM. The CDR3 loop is CASGRPNQPQHF. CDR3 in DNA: TGTGCCAGCGGGCGACCGAATCAGCCCCAGCATTTT.

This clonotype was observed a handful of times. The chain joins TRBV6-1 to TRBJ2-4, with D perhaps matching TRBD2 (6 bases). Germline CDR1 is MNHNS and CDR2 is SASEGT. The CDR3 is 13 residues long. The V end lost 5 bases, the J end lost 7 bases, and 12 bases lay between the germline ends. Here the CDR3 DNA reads TGTGCCAGCAGTTCGGACTACTGGAACATTCAGTACTTC. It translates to CASSSDYWNIQYF.

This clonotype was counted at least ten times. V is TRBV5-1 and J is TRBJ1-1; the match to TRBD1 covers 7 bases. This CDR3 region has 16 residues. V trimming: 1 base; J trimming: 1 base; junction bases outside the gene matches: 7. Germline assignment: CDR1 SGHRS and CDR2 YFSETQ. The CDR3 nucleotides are TGCGCCAGCAGCTTGTGGACAGGTACGTCGAACACTGAAGCTTTCTTT. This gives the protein CASSLWTGTSNTEAFF.

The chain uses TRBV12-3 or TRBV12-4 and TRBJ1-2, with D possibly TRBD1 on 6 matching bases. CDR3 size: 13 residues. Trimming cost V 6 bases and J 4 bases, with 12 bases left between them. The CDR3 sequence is CASRLRDTYGYTF. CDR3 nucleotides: TGTGCCAGCAGGTTACGGGACACCTATGGCTACACCTTC.

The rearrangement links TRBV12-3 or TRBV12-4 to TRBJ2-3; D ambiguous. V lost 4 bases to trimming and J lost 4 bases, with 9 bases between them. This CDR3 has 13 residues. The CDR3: CASSSENADTQYF. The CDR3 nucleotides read TGTGCCAGCAGTTCAGAGAACGCAGATACGCAGTATTTT.

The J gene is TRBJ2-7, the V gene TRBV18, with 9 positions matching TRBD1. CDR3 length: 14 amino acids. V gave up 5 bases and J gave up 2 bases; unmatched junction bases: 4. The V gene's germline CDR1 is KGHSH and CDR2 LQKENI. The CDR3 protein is CASSNRGPPYEQYF. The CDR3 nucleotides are TGTGCCAGCTCAAACAGGGGGCCCCCCTACGAGCAGTACTTC.

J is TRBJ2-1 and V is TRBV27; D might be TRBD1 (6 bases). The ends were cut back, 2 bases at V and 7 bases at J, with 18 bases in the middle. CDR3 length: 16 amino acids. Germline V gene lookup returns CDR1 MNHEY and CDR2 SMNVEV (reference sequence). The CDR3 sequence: CASSLGFGGLGNEQFF. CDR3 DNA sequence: TGTGCCAGCAGTTTAGGGTTTGGGGGCTTGGGGAATGAGCAGTTCTTC.

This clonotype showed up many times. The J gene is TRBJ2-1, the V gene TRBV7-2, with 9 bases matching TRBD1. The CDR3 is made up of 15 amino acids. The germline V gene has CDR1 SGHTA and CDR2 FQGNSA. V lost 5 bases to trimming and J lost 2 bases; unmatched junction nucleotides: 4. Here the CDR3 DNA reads TGTGCCAGCAGCACGGGACAGGGTACCTACAATGAGCAGTTCTTC. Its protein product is CASSTGQGTYNEQFF.

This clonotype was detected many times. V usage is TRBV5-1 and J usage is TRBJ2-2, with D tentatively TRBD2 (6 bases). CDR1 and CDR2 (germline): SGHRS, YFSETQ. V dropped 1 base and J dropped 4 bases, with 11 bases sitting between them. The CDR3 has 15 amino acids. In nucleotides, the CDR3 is TGCGCCAGCAGCTTGTCCTACGGGGGCACCGGGGAGCTGTTTTTT. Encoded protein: CASSLSYGGTGELFF.

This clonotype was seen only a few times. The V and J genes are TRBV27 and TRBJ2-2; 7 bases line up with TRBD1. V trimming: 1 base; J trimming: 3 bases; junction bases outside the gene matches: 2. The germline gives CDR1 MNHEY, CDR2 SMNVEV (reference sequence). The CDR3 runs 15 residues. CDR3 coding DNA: TGTGCCAGCAGTTTATGGACAGGATACACCGGGGAGCTGTTTTTT. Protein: CASSLWTGYTGELFF.

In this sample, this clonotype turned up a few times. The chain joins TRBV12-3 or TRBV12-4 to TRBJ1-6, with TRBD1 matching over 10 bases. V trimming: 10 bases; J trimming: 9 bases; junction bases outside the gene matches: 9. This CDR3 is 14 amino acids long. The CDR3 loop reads CATGSRDRGSPLHF. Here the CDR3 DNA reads TGTGCCACCGGGTCCCGGGACAGGGGTTCACCCCTCCACTTT.